This passage covers 29 T cell receptor beta chains from one sample sequenced in a study of human T cells and chemical hapten exposure. Regarding time point: pre-sensitization, week 0. Regarding treatment: therapeutic diphenylcyclopropenone sensitization with weekly scalp DPC. TCRdb re-called the RACE reads through MiXCR, storing one row per CDR3 protein. Of some 38,000 distinct CDR3 sequences in the sample, approximately 7.6% are singletons; the top ten hold over 1%. Source: whole blood, taken in connection with sensitization to the hapten diphenylcyclopropenone (DPC). These receptor sequences come from a woman aged 45 to 65 with alopecia areata. Some clones in this sample may be carry-over from other donors' samples.

This clonotype was observed many times. The chain has TRBV7-6 and TRBJ2-5; TRBD2 matches at 13 bases. Germline V gene lookup returns CDR1 SGHVS and CDR2 FNYEAQ. Germline trimming cut 5 bases from V and 4 bases from J; bases unmatched to any gene: 10. The CDR3 runs to 17 residues. The CDR3 DNA reads TGTGCCAGCAGCCTACGGACTAGCGGGAGCGACGGAGAGACCCAGTACTTC. Its translation is CASSLRTSGSDGETQYF.

V and J are TRBV18 and TRBJ1-5; tentatively, D is TRBD1 (6 bases). The CDR3 sequence is 16 residues long. With 2 bases removed from V and 9 bases from J, the gap between germline ends came to 20 bases. Germline-derived CDR1 and CDR2 are KGHSH and LQKENI. The CDR3 sequence is CASSPKGHPSAAPQHF. For the CDR3, the DNA is TGTGCCAGCTCACCAAAGGGACACCCCTCCGCGGCGCCCCAGCATTTT.

The V call is TRBV11-2, the J call TRBJ1-5; possible D gene TRBD1, 5 bases. Trimming took 0 bases from V and 5 from J, leaving 11 bases between them. CDR1 and CDR2 (germline): SGHAT, FQNNGV. The CDR3 contains 15 residues. CDR3 nucleotide sequence: TGTGCCAGCAGCTTAGATACCTTGGGGCATCAGCCCCAGCATTTT. Amino acids: CASSLDTLGHQPQHF.

In its sample, this clonotype was seen many times. The J gene is TRBJ1-5, the V gene TRBV28; 10 nucleotides align to TRBD1. V shed 4 bases and J 4 bases; nucleotides not matched to a gene: 10. Germline lookup yields CDR1 MDHEN and CDR2 SYDVKM. The CDR3 has 17 amino acids. The CDR3 bases are TGTGCCAGCAGTTCCGCCGGGACAGGGGAGGGGAATCAGCCCCAGCATTTT. The encoded protein is CASSSAGTGEGNQPQHF.

This sequence joins TRBV9 and TRBJ2-3; D may correspond to TRBD1 or TRBD2 (6 bases each). The CDR3 spans 17 residues. V lost 0 bases, J lost 3 bases, and 17 bases lay in between. Germline assignment: CDR1 SGDLS and CDR2 YYNGEE. The DNA for the CDR3 is TGTGCCAGCAGCGTAGGGCCTGCCATAGGGGGGACAGATACGCAGTATTTT. This encodes CASSVGPAIGGTDTQYF.

This clonotype was counted ten times or more. V usage is TRBV6-4 and J usage is TRBJ2-2; 7 nucleotides align to TRBD1. CDR3 size: 16 residues. V dropped 5 bases and J dropped 0; count of bases not matched to a gene: 6. Germline V CDR1 and CDR2: MRHNA, SNTAGT. Here the CDR3 DNA reads TGTGCCAGCAGTCCCCGGACAGGTGCGAACACCGGGGAGCTGTTTTTT. Encoded protein: CASSPRTGANTGELFF.

In its sample, this clonotype was seen many times. V is TRBV29-1 and J is TRBJ2-5; TRBD1 might be the D (6 bases). Looked up from germline, CDR1 is SQVTM and CDR2 is ANQGSEA. The CDR3 runs 11 residues. V was cut by 4 bases and J by 4 bases, with 7 bases left in between. The CDR3 DNA reads as TGCAGCGTTGGGGGGCGAGAGACCCAGTACTTC. The encoded protein is CSVGGRETQYF.

In its sample, this clonotype was seen many times. V usage is TRBV28 and J usage is TRBJ1-1; TRBD1 aligns across 7 bases. Trimming cost V 5 bases and J 4 bases; bases outside gene matches: 4. CDR3 length: 13 amino acids. CDR1 and CDR2 from the germline V gene are MDHEN and SYDVKM. In DNA, the CDR3 is TGTGCCAGCAGTACCCCAGGGGGCACTGAAGCTTTCTTT. Translated, it gives CASSTPGGTEAFF.

This clonotype was recorded at least ten times. CDR3 sequence reads: CASSSSPRVQETQYF. Here the CDR3 DNA reads TGTGCCAGCAGCTCCTCCCCAAGGGTCCAAGAGACCCAGTACTTC. The chain carries TRBV7-6 and TRBJ2-5; the D is unclear. Per germline, CDR1 SGHVS and CDR2 FNYEAQ. V gave up 4 bases and J gave up 1 base, with 13 bases separating them. The CDR3 is made up of 15 amino acids.

This clonotype has ten or more counts. DNA of the CDR3: TGTGCCAGCAGTTTGAGAGGGGCAGCGAACACCGGGGAGCTGTTTTTT. Translated, it gives CASSLRGAANTGELFF. The J gene is TRBJ2-2, the V gene TRBV27; D possibly uses TRBD1 or TRBD2 (5 bases each). Germline CDR1 is MNHEY and CDR2 is SMNVEV (reference sequence). The length of the CDR3 is 16 residues. With 3 bases removed from V and 0 bases from J, the gap between germline ends came to 11 bases.

This clonotype appeared many times. The chain employs TRBV4-1 and TRBJ1-2, with no clear D. Germline values: CDR1 MGHRA, CDR2 YSYEKL. The CDR3 has 14 amino acids. Between the trimmed V and J ends, which lost 1 base and 0 bases, there was a span of 6 bases. The CDR3 DNA sequence: TGCGCCAGCAGCCAAGGTTTTACTAACTATGGCTACACCTTC. It yields the protein CASSQGFTNYGYTF.

V gene TRBV29-1 combines with J gene TRBJ1-1; the D gene is possibly TRBD1 (6 bases). The CDR3 consists of 13 residues. Deletions cut 4 bases from V and 2 bases from J, with 11 bases between. CDR1 SQVTM and CDR2 ANQGSEA come from the germline V gene. CDR3 sequence (DNA): TGCAGCGTTGGGTACAGGGCCAACACTGAAGCTTTCTTT. It specifies CSVGYRANTEAFF.

This clonotype appeared a few times. V and J are TRBV23-1 and TRBJ2-1, with TRBD2 matching over 12 bases. TRBV23-1 is sorted into the ORF group, with uncertain function. The CDR3 loop spans 15 amino acids. V shed 6 bases, J shed 8 bases, and the junction held 8 bases outside the gene matches. DNA of the CDR3: TGCGCCAGCAGGTCGACTAGCGGGAGACCGCATGAGCAGTTCTTC. It specifies CASRSTSGRPHEQFF.

This clonotype was found many times. The V gene is TRBV9, the J gene TRBJ2-3; 7 bases are a match to TRBD2. The V gene's germline CDR1 is SGDLS and CDR2 YYNGEE. J was trimmed by 4 bases and V by 4 bases; bases with no gene match: 3. This CDR3 spans 13 amino acids. The DNA of the CDR3 is TGTGCCAGCAGCAGCGGGATCCCAGATACGCAGTATTTT. Translation gives CASSSGIPDTQYF. The entire variable domain, with the rest obtained from reference TRBV9 and TRBJ2-3, is as follows: DSGVTQTPKHLITATGQRVTLRCSPRSGDLSVYWYQQSLDQGLQFLIQYYNGEERAKGNILERFSAQQFPDLHSELNLSSLELGDSALYFCASSSGIPDTQYFGPGTRLTVL.

At least ten counts were recorded for this clonotype. The chain links TRBV11-2 to TRBJ2-5, with D possibly TRBD1 on 6 matching bases. V gave up 0 bases and J gave up 1 base, with 9 bases separating them. The CDR3 length is 15 residues. Germline lookup yields CDR1 SGHAT and CDR2 FQNNGV. CDR3 protein: CASSLDRGGQETQYF. For the CDR3, the DNA is TGTGCCAGCAGCTTAGATAGAGGGGGCCAAGAGACCCAGTACTTC.

The table lists this clonotype with many counts. The rearrangement uses TRBV29-1 and TRBJ2-1; 11 bases agree with TRBD2. Germline CDR1 and CDR2: SQVTM and ANQGSEA. V was clipped by 3 bases and J by 4 bases; unmatched bases: 8. This CDR3 is 16 amino acids long. The CDR3 DNA is TGCAGCGTTGACCACCTGGCTAGCGGGAGGTACAATGAGCAGTTCTTC. Residues: CSVDHLASGRYNEQFF.

This clonotype occurred many times. This rearrangement joins TRBV21-1 to TRBJ2-7; the table gives TRBD2 as D, unverified against the DNA. TRBV21-1 represents a pseudogene. The CDR3 has 14 amino acids. For the CDR3, the DNA is TGTGCCAGCAGCAGACTAGCGGAACCCCTCGAGCAGTACTTC. Translated, it gives CASSRLAEPLEQYF.

This clonotype was detected a few times. The chain joins TRBV4-2 to TRBJ2-1, with 9 nucleotides matching TRBD2. The length of the CDR3 is 15 residues. The germline CDR1 and CDR2 sequences are LGHNA and YNFKEQ. V trimming: 0 bases; J trimming: 6 bases; junction bases outside the gene matches: 3. CDR3 nucleotides: TGTGCCAGCAGCCAAGAAAGCGGGAGGATCAATGAGCAGTTCTTC. Translating gives CASSQESGRINEQFF.

This clonotype has only one observation. A much larger clone sits a single nucleotide away, making a read error possible. The DNA is left out, because the CDR3 cannot be placed on it with certainty; the CDR3 is given as TCRdb lists it. The rearrangement uses TRBV29-1 and TRBJ2-1; the DNA was not used to check the table's D call, TRBD2. Germline loops: CDR1 SQVTM, CDR2 ANQGSEA. From its first to its last residue, the CDR3 has 15 amino acids. This CDR3 is CSVGEGSGSYNEQSF.

The table lists this clonotype with a few counts. The chain has TRBV9 and TRBJ2-3; 7 nucleotides line up with TRBD2. The CDR3 runs 16 residues. Trimming took 0 bases from V and 2 from J; bases not matched to a gene: 6. From germline, CDR1 is SGDLS and CDR2 YYNGEE. The CDR3 here is CASSVDPGTNTDTQYF. For the CDR3, the DNA is TGTGCCAGCAGCGTAGATCCGGGGACTAACACAGATACGCAGTATTTT. The whole variable domain, filled in from reference TRBV9 and TRBJ2-3, reads DSGVTQTPKHLITATGQRVTLRCSPRSGDLSVYWYQQSLDQGLQFLIQYYNGEERAKGNILERFSAQQFPDLHSELNLSSLELGDSALYFCASSVDPGTNTDTQYFGPGTRLTVL.

This clonotype was picked up many times. CDR3 sequence reads: CASSTGHLNTEAFF. The CDR3 nucleotides are TGTGCCAGCAGTACGGGACACTTGAACACTGAAGCTTTCTTT. This rearrangement joins TRBV2 to TRBJ1-1; perhaps TRBD1 as D (6 bases). CDR3 length equals 14 residues. The germline CDR1 and CDR2 sequences are SNHLY and FYNNEI. V was shortened by 5 bases and J by 0 bases, with 10 bases between the two germline ends.

This clonotype has at least ten counts. The chain carries TRBV18 and TRBJ1-5; TRBD1 matches at 7 bases. The length of the CDR3 is 16 residues. Trimming cost V 3 bases and J 1 base; bases outside gene matches: 6. CDR1 is KGHSH, CDR2 LQKENI, per germline. CDR3 residues: CASSPQRQGSNQPQHF. CDR3 bases: TGTGCCAGCTCACCGCAACGACAGGGAAGCAATCAGCCCCAGCATTTT.

The chain has TRBV20-1 and TRBJ2-7; D possibly corresponds to TRBD2 (6 bases). Germline CDR1 and CDR2: DFQATT and SNEGSKA (reference sequence). The CDR3 contains 13 residues. With 4 bases removed from V and 1 base from J, the gap between germline ends came to 11 bases. CDR3 DNA: TGCAGTGCTACTAGCGAAGGATCCTACGAGCAGTACTTC. Its protein product is CSATSEGSYEQYF.

There are many counts of this clonotype. The chain joins TRBV20-1 to TRBJ2-7, with 16 bases fitting TRBD2. The length of the CDR3 is 15 residues. CDR1 and CDR2 from the germline V gene are DFQATT and SNEGSKA (reference sequence). This chain's CDR3 is CSVPGLAGGPNEQYF. Here the CDR3 DNA reads TGCAGCGTCCCGGGACTAGCGGGAGGGCCCAACGAGCAGTACTTC.

This clonotype has at least ten counts. The V and J genes are TRBV6-2 or TRBV6-3 and TRBJ2-7, with D perhaps matching TRBD1 or TRBD2 (5 bases each). Germline V gene sequence: CDR1 MNHEY, CDR2 SVGEGT. Trimming left V 6 bases short and J 12 bases short, with 21 bases between. The CDR3 loop spans 13 amino acids. The chain's CDR3 is CASRGTPGRSMYF. The CDR3 DNA reads as TGTGCCAGCAGGGGTACTCCGGGACGGTCTATGTACTTC.

The chain links TRBV20-1 to TRBJ2-2; the match to TRBD2 covers 11 bases. The CDR3 sequence is 14 residues long. V trimming: 5 bases; J trimming: 6 bases; junction bases outside the gene matches: 5. Looked up from germline, CDR1 is DFQATT and CDR2 is SNEGSKA (reference sequence). The CDR3 sequence: CSASSGRSPGELFF. In DNA, the CDR3 is TGCAGTGCTTCTAGCGGGAGGTCCCCCGGGGAGCTGTTTTTT.

This clonotype was detected ten times or more. The CDR3 DNA reads as TGTGCCAGCAGCCAAGATAATAGCGGAAAAAGCTCCTACGAGCAGTACTTC. It codes for CASSQDNSGKSSYEQYF. The rearrangement links TRBV4-2 to TRBJ2-7, with a weak D call TRBD2 (6 bases). Between the trimmed V and J ends, which lost 0 bases and 0 bases, there was a span of 15 bases. Per germline, CDR1 LGHNA and CDR2 YNFKEQ. CDR3 length: 17 amino acids.

The rearrangement joins TRBV6-4 to TRBJ2-4, with TRBD2 matching 8 bases. This CDR3 region has 17 residues. V dropped 2 bases and J dropped 1; count of bases not matched to a gene: 7. From germline, CDR1 is MRHNA and CDR2 SNTAGT. For the CDR3, the DNA is TGTGCCAGCAGTGACACCGGGACTAGATGGGCCAAAAACATTCAGTACTTC. This encodes CASSDTGTRWAKNIQYF.

This clonotype was picked up a small number of times. The CDR3 loop is CASSQDYGSSLAASSYNEQFF. The CDR3 DNA is TGTGCCAGCAGCCAAGATTATGGGTCGTCACTAGCGGCGAGCTCCTACAATGAGCAGTTCTTC. J is TRBJ2-1 and V is TRBV14; TRBD2 matches at 8 bases. The germline gives CDR1 SGHDN, CDR2 FVKESK. This CDR3 is built from 21 residues. After removal of 0 bases from V and 0 bases from J, the junction contained 16 bases not matched to a gene.